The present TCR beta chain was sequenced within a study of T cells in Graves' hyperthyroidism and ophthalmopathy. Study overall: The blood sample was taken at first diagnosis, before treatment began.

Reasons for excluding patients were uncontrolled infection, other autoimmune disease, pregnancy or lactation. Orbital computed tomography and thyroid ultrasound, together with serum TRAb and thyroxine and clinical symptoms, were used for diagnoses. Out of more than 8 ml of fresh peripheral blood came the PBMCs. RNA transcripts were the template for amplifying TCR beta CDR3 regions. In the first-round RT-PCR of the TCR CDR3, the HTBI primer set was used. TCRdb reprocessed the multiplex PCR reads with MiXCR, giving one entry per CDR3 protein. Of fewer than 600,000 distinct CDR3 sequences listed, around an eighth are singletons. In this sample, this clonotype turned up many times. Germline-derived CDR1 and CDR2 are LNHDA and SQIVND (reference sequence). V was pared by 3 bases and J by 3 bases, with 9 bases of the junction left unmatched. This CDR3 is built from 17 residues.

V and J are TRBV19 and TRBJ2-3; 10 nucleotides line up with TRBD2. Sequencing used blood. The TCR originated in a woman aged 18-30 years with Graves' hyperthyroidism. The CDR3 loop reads CASSIGGGLAETDTQYF. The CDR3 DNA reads TGTGCCAGTAGTATTGGAGGAGGACTAGCGGAAACAGATACGCAGTATTTT.